This T cell receptor beta chain comes out of a study of CD8 T cells in ankylosing spondylitis. Between the trimmed V and J ends, which lost 0 bases and 0 bases, there was a span of 10 bases. Germline lookup yields CDR1 SGHRS and CDR2 YFSETQ. The CDR3 extends over 16 amino acids. Turning to this clonotype: Its antigen is not known.

TCRdb reprocessed the 5' RACE reads via MiXCR and lists one record per CDR3 protein. The sample holds 400,000 to 450,000 distinct CDR3 sequences; about a sixth are singletons and the top ten take approximately 1%. Overall study results and limits: It appeared that ankylosing spondylitis blood was characterized by a TCR beta motif of several highly homologous variants.

Sequencing was performed on blood, either unsorted or a sorted T cell fraction (not recorded which). V is TRBV5-1 and J is TRBJ1-3, with a tentative D call TRBD1 (5 bases). This TCR derives from a male donor with ankylosing spondylitis. The CDR3 DNA reads TGCGCCAGCAGCTTGGGAAAGACAGACTCTGGAAACACCATATATTTT. Translating it yields CASSLGKTDSGNTIYF.